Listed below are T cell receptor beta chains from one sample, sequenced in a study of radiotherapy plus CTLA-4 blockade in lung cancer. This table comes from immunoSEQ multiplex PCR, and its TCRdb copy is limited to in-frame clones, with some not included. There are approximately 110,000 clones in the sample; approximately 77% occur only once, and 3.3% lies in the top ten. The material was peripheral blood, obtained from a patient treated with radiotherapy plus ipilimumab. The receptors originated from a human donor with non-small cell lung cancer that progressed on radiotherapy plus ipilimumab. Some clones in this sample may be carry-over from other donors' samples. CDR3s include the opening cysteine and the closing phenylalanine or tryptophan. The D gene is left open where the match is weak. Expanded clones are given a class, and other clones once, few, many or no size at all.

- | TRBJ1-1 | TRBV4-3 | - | TGCGCCAGCAGCCAATCTGAGTCCGGGTGGTATGCTTTCTTT | CASSQSESGWYAFF
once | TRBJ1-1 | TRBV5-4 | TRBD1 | TGTGCCAGCAGCTTGGAAGGACAGGGACCCCTGGGCACTGAAGCTTTCTTT | CASSLEGQGPLGTEAFF
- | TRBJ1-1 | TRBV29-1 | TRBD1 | TGCAGCGTCGACCGGGACAGGGGGAGGGGGAACACTGAAGCTTTCTTT | CSVDRDRGRGNTEAFF
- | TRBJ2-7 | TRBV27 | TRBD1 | TGTGCCAGCACTACAGGGGGGAGGGAGCAGTACTTC | CASTTGGREQYF
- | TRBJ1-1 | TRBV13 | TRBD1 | TGTGCCAGCAGCTCCAACTCAACAGGGGTGAACACTGAAGCTTTCTTT | CASSSNSTGVNTEAFF
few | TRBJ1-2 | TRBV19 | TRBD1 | TGTGCCAGTAATAGAAACAGGGGGCATGGCTATGGCTACACCTTC | CASNRNRGHGYGYTF
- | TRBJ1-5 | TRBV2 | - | TGTGCCAGCAGCCCCGGGGCCCAGCCCCAGCATTTT | CASSPGAQPQHF
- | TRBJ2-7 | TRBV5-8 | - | TGTGCCAGCAGAAGGGCGATTGCAGGGTGGACCTACGAGCAGTACTTC | CASRRAIAGWTYEQYF
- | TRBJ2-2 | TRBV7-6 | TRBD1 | TGTGCCACACGACAGGGAACCGGGGAGCTGTTTTTT | CATRQGTGELFF
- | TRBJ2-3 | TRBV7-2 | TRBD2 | TGTGCCAGCATCCGAGAGCGGGGGGGCGTAGATACGCAGTATTTT | CASIRERGGVDTQYF
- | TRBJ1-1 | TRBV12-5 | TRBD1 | TGTGCTAGTGGTTCCGGACAGGACAACACTGAAGCTTTCTTT | CASGSGQDNTEAFF
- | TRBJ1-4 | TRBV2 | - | TGTGCCAGCCGACCCAGGACAACTAATGAAAAACTGTTTTTT | CASRPRTTNEKLFF
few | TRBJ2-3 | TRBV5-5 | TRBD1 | TGTGCCAGCAGCTTCGGGACAGGGGAAACAGATACGCAGTATTTT | CASSFGTGETDTQYF
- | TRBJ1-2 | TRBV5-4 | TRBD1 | TGTGCCAGCAACCTCTTCCCGGAGACAGGGCTATTAAACTATGGCTACACCTTC | CASNLFPETGLLNYGYTF
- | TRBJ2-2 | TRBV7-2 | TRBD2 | TGTGCCAGCAGAGCTAGCGGGGGGAACACCGGGGAGCTGTTTTTT | CASRASGGNTGELFF
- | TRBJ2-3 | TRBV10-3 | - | TGTGCCATCAGTGATAGTCATGACCGCACAGATACGCAGTATTTT | CAISDSHDRTDTQYF
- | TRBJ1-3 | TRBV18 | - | TGTGCCAGCTCACCATTCTGGGCTATCTTAACAGGCTCTGGAAACACCATATATTTT | CASSPFWAILTGSGNTIYF
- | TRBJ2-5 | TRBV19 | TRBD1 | TGTGCCAGTAGTACGAGGGACAGGGCAATTGGGGAGACCCAGTACTTC | CASSTRDRAIGETQYF
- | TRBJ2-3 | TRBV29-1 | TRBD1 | TGCAGCGTTGTGGGACAGGGAGCCACAGATACGCAGTATTTT | CSVVGQGATDTQYF
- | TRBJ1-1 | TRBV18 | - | TGTGCCAGCTCAACCAATACAGGGAGGATCGCTGAAGCTTTCTTT | CASSTNTGRIAEAFF
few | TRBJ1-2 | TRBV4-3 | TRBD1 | TGCGCCAGCAGCCAAGGGAGGGAGACAGGGGTTAGTGGCTACACCTTC | CASSQGRETGVSGYTF
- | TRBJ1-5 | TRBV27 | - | TGTGCCAGCAGTTTAGCGGGTCAGCCCCAGCATTTT | CASSLAGQPQHF
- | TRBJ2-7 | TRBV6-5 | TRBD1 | TGTGCCAGCAGACGCACAGGGGTCCACGAGCAGTACTTC | CASRRTGVHEQYF
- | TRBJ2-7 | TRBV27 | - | TGTGCCAGCAGTTTATGGGGGGACTCGAACGAGCAGTACTTC | CASSLWGDSNEQYF
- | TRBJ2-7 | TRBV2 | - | TGTGCCAGCAGTAACGAATACTACGAGCAGTACTTC | CASSNEYYEQYF
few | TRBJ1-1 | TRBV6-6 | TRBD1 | TGTGCCAGCAGTAGCACAGGGGGCGGTACTGAAGCTTTCTTT | CASSSTGGGTEAFF
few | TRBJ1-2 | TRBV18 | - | TGTGCCAGCTCACCAGGGGATAACTATGGCTACACCTTC | CASSPGDNYGYTF
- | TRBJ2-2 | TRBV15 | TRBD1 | TGTGCCACCAGTCTCGGACAGGGAGGCACCGGGGAGCTGTTTTTT | CATSLGQGGTGELFF